The sequence of this T cell receptor (beta chain) was determined in a study of cytomegalovirus exposure and HLA in healthy donors. Across the study: HLA-typed donors were the source of around 87 million unique TCRs, which an early data release held.

The PCR was carried out with 60 Vbeta primers and 13 Jbeta primers. Original analysis: Roughly 10 million shared chains were among around 80 million unique TCR beta chains counted in a later analysis. Generated by immunoSEQ multiplex PCR, the TCRdb table keeps only in-frame clones and is missing some. The D gene and trimming were derived from the DNA, and the V and J assignments and clone size from that table. The profile covers more than 50,000 clones, with roughly 87% appearing a single time and 9.5% to 12% taken by the ten largest. This clone was counted between two and nine times. Its specificity is not known. The V end was cut by 3 bases, the J end by 1 base, with 7 bases between. The CDR3 has 14 residues. Germline CDR1 and CDR2: MDHEN and SYDVKM. Overall study findings and caveats: Analyzed later, most CMV-associated TCR beta chains appeared HLA-restricted. Researchers catalogued approximately 170 TCR beta chains as cytomegalovirus-associated.

The chain uses TRBV28 and TRBJ1-3, with unresolved D. This TCR was recovered from a female donor in good health and CMV-seronegative. Sequenced material: PBMCs. DNA for the CDR3: TGTGCCAGCAGTTTGCACGGGTCTGGAAACACCATATATTTT. Translating gives CASSLHGSGNTIYF.